This entry lists 17 T cell receptor beta chains sequenced from one sample in a study of low-dose radiotherapy and immunotherapy resistance in tumors. TRAV- and TRBV-specific primers, spanning alpha and beta chains, primed first-strand cDNA. Amplification of TCRs used a constant-region primer and V-primer adapter for 20 PCR cycles. TCRdb re-analysed the reads in MiXCR, keeping a single row per CDR3 protein. Of roughly 32,000 distinct CDR3 sequences listed, about 53% were seen once; the top ten hold approximately 5.9%. Regarding time point: after trial treatment. Treatment meaning: LDRT plus nivolumab, ipilimumab, low-dose cyclophosphamide and aspirin (RACIN trial). The sample consisted of PBMCs, taken after low-dose radiotherapy plus immunotherapy. These receptors came from a male donor with gallbladder cancer.

The sample holds many counts of this clonotype. In DNA form, the CDR3 reads TGTGCCAGCAGCTTCGGACAGCTATCCTACAATGAGCAGTTCTTC. Protein sequence: CASSFGQLSYNEQFF. The V and J genes are TRBV5-6 and TRBJ2-1, with D possibly matching TRBD1 (6 bases). Germline values: CDR1 SGHDT, CDR2 YYEEEE. V lost 2 bases to trimming and J lost 1 base, with 10 bases between them. The CDR3 runs to 15 residues.

The chain combines TRBV29-1 with TRBJ2-7; D is possibly TRBD1 (6 bases). Trimming pared 3 bases from V and 3 bases from J, leaving 21 bases between. Germline V gives CDR1 SQVTM, CDR2 ANQGSEA. The CDR3 loop spans 16 amino acids. The CDR3 nucleotides are TGCAGCGTTGAGGGGGTAACAGGGAAGTCCCGCTACGAGCAGTACTTC. Its protein is CSVEGVTGKSRYEQYF.

V is TRBV5-1 and J is TRBJ1-2; 7 bases are a match to TRBD1. V dropped 0 bases and J dropped 0; count of bases not matched to a gene: 2. There are 15 residues in the CDR3. Per germline, CDR1 SGHRS and CDR2 YFSETQ. CDR3: CASSLGDRANYGYTF. CDR3 in DNA: TGCGCCAGCAGCTTGGGGGACAGAGCTAACTATGGCTACACCTTC.

Worth noting for this clonotype: This likely reflects a read error, since a far larger clone is one base away. This sequence joins TRBV13 and TRBJ2-2; the D gene is possibly TRBD2 (5 bases). This CDR3 has 12 residues. Germline V gene sequence: CDR1 PRHDT, CDR2 FYEKMQ (reference sequence). Written as DNA, the CDR3 is TGTGCCACCAGCAGAGTCGCCGGGGAGCTGTCTTTT. This gives the protein CATSRVAGELSF.

This clonotype has just one count. A much larger clone sits a single nucleotide away, making a read error possible. The genes are TRBV7-9 and TRBJ2-6; weak D call: TRBD1 (6 bases). The germline CDR1 and CDR2 sequences are SEHNR and FQNEAQ (reference sequence). The CDR3 length is 18 residues. The CDR3 region is CASSFSGQMPSGASVLTF. The CDR3 DNA follows: TGTGCCAGCAGCTTCTCGGGACAAATGCCCTCTGGGGCCAGCGTCCTGACTTTC.

The chain links TRBV6-5 to TRBJ1-1; no clear D gene. V was trimmed by 6 bases and J by 7 bases, leaving 12 bases between them. The CDR3 is 12 residues long. Per the germline V gene, CDR1 is MNHEY and CDR2 is SVGAGI. The CDR3 sequence is CASSPMTDEAFF. The CDR3 nucleotides are TGTGCCAGCAGCCCTATGACGGATGAAGCTTTCTTT.

This clonotype appeared a single time. It differs at one base from a far larger clone, so likely a read error. V usage is TRBV6-4 and J usage is TRBJ2-3; no firm D call. This CDR3 has 13 residues. Deletions cut 5 bases from V and 3 bases from J, with 9 bases between. Germline V CDR1 and CDR2: MRHNA, SNTAGT. CDR3 DNA sequence: TGTGCCAGCAGTAGCAGCCTTACAGATACGCAGTATTTT. Translated, it gives CASSSSLTDTQYF.

This clonotype is categorized as medium-sized. The rearrangement links TRBV6-1 to TRBJ2-1; 10 nucleotides line up with TRBD2. The CDR3 has 20 residues. Germline V gene data show CDR1 as MNHNS and CDR2 as SASEGT. The V segment lost 6 bases and the J segment 5 bases; nucleotides outside the gene matches: 22. The CDR3 DNA reads as TGTGCCAGCAGGGCGAAAGGTCAGGGGGCTAGCGGGAGCAGGAACAATGAGCAGTTCTTC. Residues: CASRAKGQGASGSRNNEQFF.

The rearrangement uses TRBV5-5 and TRBJ2-7; 9 nucleotides match TRBD1. Germline values: CDR1 SGHKS, CDR2 YYEKEE (reference sequence). The J segment lost 0 bases and the V segment lost 4 bases, leaving 8 bases of the junction unmatched. This CDR3 contains 16 residues. CDR3 region: CASSAAGQGLSYEQYF. The CDR3 region has the DNA TGTGCCAGCAGCGCTGCGGGACAGGGCCTCTCCTACGAGCAGTACTTC.

The chain combines TRBV6-2 or TRBV6-3 with TRBJ2-1; TRBD2 agrees at 8 bases. Per germline, CDR1 MNHEY and CDR2 SVGEGT. The V gene end was trimmed by 10 bases and the J gene end by 3 bases; junction bases not matched to a gene: 8. This CDR3 has 14 residues. The CDR3 spells CAIMAGGIYNEQFF. The DNA of the CDR3 is TGTGCCATCATGGCGGGGGGAATCTACAATGAGCAGTTCTTC.

In its sample, this clonotype was seen a few times. This rearrangement joins TRBV2 to TRBJ2-1, with D perhaps TRBD2 (6 bases). Germline V gene data show CDR1 as SNHLY and CDR2 as FYNNEI. With 6 bases removed from V and 10 bases from J, the gap between germline ends came to 19 bases. The length of the CDR3 is 14 residues. CDR3 region: CASRLTGTSPEQFF. Written as DNA, the CDR3 is TGTGCCAGCAGATTAACCGGGACTTCCCCCGAGCAGTTCTTC.

This clonotype is medium-sized in the sample. The chain joins TRBV3-1 to TRBJ2-3; 13 bases agree with TRBD2. In germline, CDR1 is LGHDT, CDR2 YNNKEL (reference sequence). The ends lost 4 bases at V and 4 bases at J; junction bases unmatched: 8. CDR3 length equals 17 residues. This chain's CDR3 is CASSPTSGGAGADTQYF. CDR3 DNA sequence: TGTGCCAGCAGCCCTACTAGCGGGGGGGCCGGTGCAGATACGCAGTATTTT.

This clonotype was counted a single time. The rearrangement links TRBV24-1 to TRBJ2-4, with D possibly matching TRBD1 (6 bases). The CDR3 has 13 amino acids. Germline CDR1 KGHDR, CDR2 SFDVKD. V lost 9 bases and J lost 9, with 17 bases in between. The CDR3 bases are TGTGCCACCGAAGGACAGCCCTCGGGCATTCAGTACTTC. It codes for CATEGQPSGIQYF.

The chain is built from TRBV20-1 and TRBJ1-5; D not certain. Looked up from germline, CDR1 is DFQATT and CDR2 is SNEGSKA (reference sequence). CDR3 length equals 16 residues. V lost 0 bases and J 1 base, leaving 13 bases between the germline ends. CDR3 amino acids: CSAREFGQRSNQPQHF. The CDR3 coding sequence is TGCAGTGCTAGAGAGTTCGGGCAGCGAAGCAATCAGCCCCAGCATTTT.

This clonotype was recorded many times. The chain employs TRBV6-6 and TRBJ1-4; D is uncertain. Germline V gene sequence: CDR1 MNHNY, CDR2 SVGAGI (reference sequence). V gave up 2 bases and J gave up 8 bases, with 21 bases separating them. The length of the CDR3 is 17 residues. Here the CDR3 DNA reads TGTGCCAGCAGTTACCCACCTCGACCCCGTCTATGGGAAAAACTGTTTTTT. The encoded protein is CASSYPPRPRLWEKLFF.

The rearrangement joins TRBV27 to TRBJ2-7; D is possibly TRBD1 or TRBD2 (5 bases each). Germline V gives CDR1 MNHEY, CDR2 SMNVEV (reference sequence). The length of the CDR3 is 12 residues. The germline V and J ends were trimmed by 6 bases and 7 bases, with 13 bases remaining between them. CDR3 bases: TGTGCCAGCAGCGGGGCCCCCCGGGAGCAGTACTTC. Encoded protein: CASSGAPREQYF.

The CDR3 here is CASSFTSGVQETQYF. The DNA for the CDR3 is TGTGCCAGCAGCTTTACTAGCGGGGTACAAGAGACCCAGTACTTC. V usage is TRBV6-1 and J usage is TRBJ2-5; 10 nucleotides match TRBD2. The V gene's germline CDR1 is MNHNS and CDR2 SASEGT. V trimming: 6 bases; J trimming: 2 bases; junction bases outside the gene matches: 6. The CDR3 runs 15 residues.